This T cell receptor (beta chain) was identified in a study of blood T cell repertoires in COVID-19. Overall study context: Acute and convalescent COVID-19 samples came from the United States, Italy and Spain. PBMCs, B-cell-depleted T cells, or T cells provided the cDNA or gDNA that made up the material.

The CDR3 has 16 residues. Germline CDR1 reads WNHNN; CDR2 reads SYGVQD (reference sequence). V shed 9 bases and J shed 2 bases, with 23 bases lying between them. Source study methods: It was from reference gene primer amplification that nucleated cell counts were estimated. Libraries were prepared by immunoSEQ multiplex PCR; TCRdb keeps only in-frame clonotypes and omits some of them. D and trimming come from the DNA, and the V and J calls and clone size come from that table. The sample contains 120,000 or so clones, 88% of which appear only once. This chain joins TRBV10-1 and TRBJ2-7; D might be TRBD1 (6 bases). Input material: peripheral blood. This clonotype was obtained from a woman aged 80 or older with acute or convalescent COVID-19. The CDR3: CARGSTAGTPTYEQYF. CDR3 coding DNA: TGCGCCAGAGGGAGCACTGCCGGGACACCAACCTACGAGCAGTACTTC.